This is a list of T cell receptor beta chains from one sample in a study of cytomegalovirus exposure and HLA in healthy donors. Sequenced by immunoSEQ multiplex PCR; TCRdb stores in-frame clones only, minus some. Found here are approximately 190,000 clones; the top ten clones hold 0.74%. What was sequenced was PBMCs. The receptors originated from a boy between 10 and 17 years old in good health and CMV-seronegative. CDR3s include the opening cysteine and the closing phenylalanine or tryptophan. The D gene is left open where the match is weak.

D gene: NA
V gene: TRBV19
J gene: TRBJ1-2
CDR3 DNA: TGTGCCAGTAGTCCCCGGGTGGGGGCGCATAACTATGGCTACACCTTC
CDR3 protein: CASSPRVGAHNYGYTF

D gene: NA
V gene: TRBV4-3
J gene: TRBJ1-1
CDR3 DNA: TGCGCCAGCAGCCAAGTATTGGGCGCTGAAGCTTTCTTT
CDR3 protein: CASSQVLGAEAFF

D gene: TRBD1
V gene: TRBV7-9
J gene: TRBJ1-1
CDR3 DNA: TGTGCCAGCATTTCAGGGCAGGGGGCCGCCCGTAATGAAGCTTTCTTT
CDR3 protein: CASISGQGAARNEAFF

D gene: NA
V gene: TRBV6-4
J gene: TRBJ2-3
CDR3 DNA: TGTGCCAGCAGTGACTCGGAGAAGGATACGCAGTATTTT
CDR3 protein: CASSDSEKDTQYF

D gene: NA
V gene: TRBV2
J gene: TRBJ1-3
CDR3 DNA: TGTGCCAGCAGTGAAGGGCGAGGCGGAAACACCATATATTTT
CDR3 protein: CASSEGRGGNTIYF

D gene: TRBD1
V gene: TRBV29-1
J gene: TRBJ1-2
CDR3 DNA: TGCAGCGTGGCCGACAGGGGCTATGGCTACACCTTC
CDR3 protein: CSVADRGYGYTF

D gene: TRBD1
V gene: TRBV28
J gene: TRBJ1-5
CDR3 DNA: TGTGCCAGCAGTGAGGGACAGCTTAAAAATCAGCCCCAGCATTTT
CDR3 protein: CASSEGQLKNQPQHF

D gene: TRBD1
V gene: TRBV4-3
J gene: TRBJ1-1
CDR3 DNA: TGCGCCAGCAGCCAAGGGGCAGGGACAGGGGGAGCTTTCTTT
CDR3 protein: CASSQGAGTGGAFF

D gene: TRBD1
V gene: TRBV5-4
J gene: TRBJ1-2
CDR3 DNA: TGTGCCAGCAGCCCAACAGGGGGCCCAAACTATGGCTACACCTTC
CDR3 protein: CASSPTGGPNYGYTF

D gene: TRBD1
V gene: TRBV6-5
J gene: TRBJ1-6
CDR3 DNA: TGTGCCAGCACCTACGACAGGGCAAAATCACCCCTCCACTTT
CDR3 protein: CASTYDRAKSPLHF

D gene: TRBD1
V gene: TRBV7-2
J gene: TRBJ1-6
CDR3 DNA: TGTGCCAGCAGCTTAGTGCGGGACAGCTATTCACCCCTCCACTTT
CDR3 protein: CASSLVRDSYSPLHF

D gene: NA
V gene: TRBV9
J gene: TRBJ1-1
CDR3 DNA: TGTGCCAGCAGCGTCCTTACAGGGAACACTGAAGCTTTCTTT
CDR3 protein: CASSVLTGNTEAFF

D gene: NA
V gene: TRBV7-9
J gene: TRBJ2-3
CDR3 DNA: TGTGCCAGCAGCTTTTCAGGGGCGCGTACAGATACGCAGTATTTT
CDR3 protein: CASSFSGARTDTQYF

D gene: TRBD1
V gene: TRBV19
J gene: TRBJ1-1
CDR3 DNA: TGTGCCAGTTTGGGACAGGGTTACACTGAAGCTTTCTTT
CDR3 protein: CASLGQGYTEAFF

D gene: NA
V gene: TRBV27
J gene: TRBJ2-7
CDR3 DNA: TGTGCCAGCAGTTTAAGGGGTTGGGGCTACGAGCAGTACTTC
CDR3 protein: CASSLRGWGYEQYF

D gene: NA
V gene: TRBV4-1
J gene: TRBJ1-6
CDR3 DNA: TGCGCCAGCAGCCAATTCCTCCAGGGGTTTAATTCACCCCTCCACTTT
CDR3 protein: CASSQFLQGFNSPLHF

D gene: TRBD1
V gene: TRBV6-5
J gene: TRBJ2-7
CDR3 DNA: TGTGCCAGCAGTAGCCCAGGGGGCAGGTACGAGCAGTACTTC
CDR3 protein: CASSSPGGRYEQYF

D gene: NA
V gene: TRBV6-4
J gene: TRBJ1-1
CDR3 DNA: TGTGCCAGCAGTGCCTCCGGGACAAGGGATGAAGCTTTCTTT
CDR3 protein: CASSASGTRDEAFF

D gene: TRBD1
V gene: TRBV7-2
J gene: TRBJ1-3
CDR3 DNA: TGTGCCAGCAGGGGACAGGGGCATGGAAACACCATATATTTT
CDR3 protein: CASRGQGHGNTIYF

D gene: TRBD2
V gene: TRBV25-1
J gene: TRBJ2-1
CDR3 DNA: TGTGCCAGCAGTTCGGGGGGGTCGGGCCCTGGCAATGAGCAGTTCTTC
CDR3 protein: CASSSGGSGPGNEQFF

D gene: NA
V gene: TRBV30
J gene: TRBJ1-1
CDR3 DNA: TGTGCCTGGGCGACAGGTATGAACACTGAAGCTTTCTTT
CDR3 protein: CAWATGMNTEAFF

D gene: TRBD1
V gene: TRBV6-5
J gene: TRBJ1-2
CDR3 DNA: TGTGCCAGCACCTGGGGGACAGGTCGGAACTATGGCTACACCTTC
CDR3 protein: CASTWGTGRNYGYTF

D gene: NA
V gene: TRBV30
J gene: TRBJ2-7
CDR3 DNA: TGTGCCTGGGGGACTCCTCTACGAGAGCAGTACTTC
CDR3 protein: CAWGTPLREQYF

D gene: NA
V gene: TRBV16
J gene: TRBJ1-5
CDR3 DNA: TGTGCCAGCGCGGCCCAAGAGAATCAGCCCCAGCATTTT
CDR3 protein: CASAAQENQPQHF

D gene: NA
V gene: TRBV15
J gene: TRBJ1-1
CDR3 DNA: TGTGCCACCAGCGGTTCCCTAAGCCGACAGCCGAGGACTGAAGCTTTCTTT
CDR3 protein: CATSGSLSRQPRTEAFF

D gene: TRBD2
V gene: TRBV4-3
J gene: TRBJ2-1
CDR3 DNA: TGCGCCAGCAGCCAAGAACAGCGGGGGGGAAGTGAGCAGTTCTTC
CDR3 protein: CASSQEQRGGSEQFF

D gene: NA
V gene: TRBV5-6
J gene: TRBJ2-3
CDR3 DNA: TGTGCCAGCAGCTTGAACCAACGCGGACAGACAGATACGCAGTATTTT
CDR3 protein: CASSLNQRGQTDTQYF

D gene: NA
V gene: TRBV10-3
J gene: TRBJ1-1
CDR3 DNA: TGTGCCATCAGTGAGTCGATTAGGGGAGGAGCTTTCTTT
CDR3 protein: CAISESIRGGAFF

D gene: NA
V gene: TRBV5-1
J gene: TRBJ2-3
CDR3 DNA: TGCGCCAGCAGCTTGGGACCGGGGCCGCGGGAAGATACGCAGTATTTT
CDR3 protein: CASSLGPGPREDTQYF

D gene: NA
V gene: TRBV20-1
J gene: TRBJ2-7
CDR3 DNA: TGCAGTGCCCCCGTTACCTACGAGCAGTACTTC
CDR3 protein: CSAPVTYEQYF

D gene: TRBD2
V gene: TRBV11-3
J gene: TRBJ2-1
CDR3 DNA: TGTGCCAGCAGCCCGCGGGGGGGCGATGAGCAGTTCTTC
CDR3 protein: CASSPRGGDEQFF

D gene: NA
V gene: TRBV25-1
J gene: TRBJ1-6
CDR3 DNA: TGTGCCAGCAGTGACCGCTACGGAGACGGATATTCACCCCTCCACTTT
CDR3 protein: CASSDRYGDGYSPLHF

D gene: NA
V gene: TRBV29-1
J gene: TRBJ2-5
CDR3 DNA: TGCAGCGCCCGTGGTCGGTTGTACCAAGAGACCCAGTACTTC
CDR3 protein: CSARGRLYQETQYF

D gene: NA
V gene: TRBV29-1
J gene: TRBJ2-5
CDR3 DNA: TGCAGCGTTGAAGAGTTACCTCAGTATGGGACCCAGTACTTC
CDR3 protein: CSVEELPQYGTQYF

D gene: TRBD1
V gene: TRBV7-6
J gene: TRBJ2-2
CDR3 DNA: TGTGCCAGCAGCTTGAGGCTCAGGGGGAAGCTCGGGGAGCTGTTTTTT
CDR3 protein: CASSLRLRGKLGELFF

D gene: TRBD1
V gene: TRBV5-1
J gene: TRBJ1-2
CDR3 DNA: TGCGCCAGCAGCGCCGAGACAGGGACCGGGGGCTACACCTTC
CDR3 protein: CASSAETGTGGYTF

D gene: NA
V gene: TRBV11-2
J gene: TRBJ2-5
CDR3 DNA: TGTGCCAGCAGCCCCCCGGGACTTTCACAAGAGACCCAGTACTTC
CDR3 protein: CASSPPGLSQETQYF

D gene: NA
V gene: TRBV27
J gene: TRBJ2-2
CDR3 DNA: TGTGCCAGCACTCCTCAGGGAATTGCGGGGGAGCTGTTTTTT
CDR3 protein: CASTPQGIAGELFF

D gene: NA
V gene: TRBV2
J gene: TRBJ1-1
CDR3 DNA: TGTGCCAGCAGCGCTAACGTCGGCACTGAAGCTTTCTTT
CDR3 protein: CASSANVGTEAFF

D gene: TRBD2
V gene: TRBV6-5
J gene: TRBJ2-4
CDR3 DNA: TGTGCCAGCAGTTTTCTAGCGGGGGAAAACATTCAGTACTTC
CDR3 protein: CASSFLAGENIQYF

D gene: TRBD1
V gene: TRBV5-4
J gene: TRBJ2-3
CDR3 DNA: TGTGCCAGCAGCCCGGACAGGGCCTTAGATACGCAGTATTTT
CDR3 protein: CASSPDRALDTQYF

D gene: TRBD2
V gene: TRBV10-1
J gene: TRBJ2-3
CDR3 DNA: TGCGCCAGCAGTGAGATGGGACTAGCGGGGGGCCTGACAGATACGCAGTATTTT
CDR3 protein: CASSEMGLAGGLTDTQYF

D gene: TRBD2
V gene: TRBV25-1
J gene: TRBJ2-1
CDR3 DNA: TGTGCCAGCAGTGGGCGCCTAGCGGGGGCGGGCAATGAGCAGTTCTTC
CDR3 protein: CASSGRLAGAGNEQFF

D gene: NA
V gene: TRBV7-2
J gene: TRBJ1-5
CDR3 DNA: TGTGCCAGCAGCCCCAACGGTTATAGCAATCAGCCCCAGCATTTT
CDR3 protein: CASSPNGYSNQPQHF

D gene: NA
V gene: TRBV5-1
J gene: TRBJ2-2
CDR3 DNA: TGCGCCAGCAGCTTGAATTTGGAGACCGGGGAGCTGTTTTTT
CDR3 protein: CASSLNLETGELFF

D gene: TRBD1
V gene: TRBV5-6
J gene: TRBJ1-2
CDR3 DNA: TGTGCCAGCAGCGACAGGGATGGCTACACCTTC
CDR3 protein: CASSDRDGYTF

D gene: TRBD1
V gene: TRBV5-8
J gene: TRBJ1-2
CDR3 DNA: TGTGCCAGCAGCCTCAGGGACAGGGAGCCTGGCTACACCTTC
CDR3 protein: CASSLRDREPGYTF

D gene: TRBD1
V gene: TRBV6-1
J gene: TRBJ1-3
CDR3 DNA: TGTGCCAGCAGTGACGGTGGGGGGACAGGGGGAACTAACTCTGGAAACACCATATATTTT
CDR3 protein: CASSDGGGTGGTNSGNTIYF

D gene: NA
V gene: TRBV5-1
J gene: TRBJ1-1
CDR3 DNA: TGCGCCAGCAGCTTAGGGGTATCTGAAGCTTTCTTT
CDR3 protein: CASSLGVSEAFF

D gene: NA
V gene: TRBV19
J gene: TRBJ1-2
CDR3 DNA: TGTGCCAGTAGTATCTCTGGACAGCTCTATGGCTACACCTTC
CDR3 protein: CASSISGQLYGYTF

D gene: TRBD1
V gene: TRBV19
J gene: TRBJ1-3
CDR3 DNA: TGTGCCAGTAGTATCGGCACCGGGACAGACTCTGGAAACACCATATATTTT
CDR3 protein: CASSIGTGTDSGNTIYF

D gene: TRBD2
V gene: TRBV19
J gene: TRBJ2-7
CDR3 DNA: TGTGCCAGTAGTTTACTAGCGGGGGCCCAAAGTGAGCAGTACTTC
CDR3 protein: CASSLLAGAQSEQYF

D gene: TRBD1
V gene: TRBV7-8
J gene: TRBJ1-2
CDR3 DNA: TGTGCCAGCAGCCAGGACAGGGTTGGCTACACCTTC
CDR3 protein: CASSQDRVGYTF

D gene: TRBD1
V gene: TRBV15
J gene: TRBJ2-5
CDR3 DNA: TGTGCCACCAGCGGTTTACAGGGGTTCTCTGAGCAGTACTTC
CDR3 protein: CATSGLQGFSEQYF

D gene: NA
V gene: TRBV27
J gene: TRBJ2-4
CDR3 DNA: TGTGCCAGCAGTTCGTTGACAGCGCAAAACATTCAGTACTTC
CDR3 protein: CASSSLTAQNIQYF